This T cell receptor (beta chain) derives from a study of blood T cell repertoires in COVID-19. This clone was recorded a few times. The CDR3 contains 14 residues. V lost 3 bases to trimming and J lost 4 bases; unmatched junction nucleotides: 6. The germline CDR1 and CDR2 sequences are GTSNPN and SVGIG (reference sequence). TCRdb keeps only in-frame clones here, not all; method: immunoSEQ multiplex PCR. The sample carries approximately 500,000 clones, around 87% recorded once. Material for sequencing was PBMCs or T cells enriched from blood (not recorded which). This TCR derives from a woman aged 40 to 50 who had recovered from COVID-19. The J gene is TRBJ1-2, the V gene TRBV30, with 9 bases aligning to TRBD1. As DNA, the CDR3 is TGTGCCTGGAGGAGACAGGGGGTACGCTATGGCTACACCTTC. Protein product: CAWRRQGVRYGYTF. Complete variable domain (other parts from reference TRBV30 and TRBJ1-2): SQTIHQWPATLVQPVGSPLSLECTVEGTSNPNLYWYRQAAGRGLQLLFYSVGIGQISSEVPQNLSASRPQDRQFILSSKKLLLSDSGFYLCAWRRQGVRYGYTFGSGTRLTVV.